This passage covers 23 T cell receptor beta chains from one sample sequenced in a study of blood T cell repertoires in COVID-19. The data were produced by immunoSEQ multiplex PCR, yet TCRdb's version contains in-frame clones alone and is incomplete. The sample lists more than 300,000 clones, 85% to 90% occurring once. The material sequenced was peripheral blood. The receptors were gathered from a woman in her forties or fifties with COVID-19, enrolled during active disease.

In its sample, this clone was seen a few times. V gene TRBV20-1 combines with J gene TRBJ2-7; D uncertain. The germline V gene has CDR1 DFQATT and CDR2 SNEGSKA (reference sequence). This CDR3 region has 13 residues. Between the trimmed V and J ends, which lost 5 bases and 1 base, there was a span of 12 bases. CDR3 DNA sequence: TGCAGTGCTGGTGGTAGACTGTCCTACGAGCAGTACTTC. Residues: CSAGGRLSYEQYF.

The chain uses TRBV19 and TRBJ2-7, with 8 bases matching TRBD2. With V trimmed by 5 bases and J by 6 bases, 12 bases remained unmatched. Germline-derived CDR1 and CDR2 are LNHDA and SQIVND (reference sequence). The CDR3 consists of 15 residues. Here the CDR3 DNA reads TGTGCCAGTAGTGTCCCGGGACTAGAAGGAGGCGAGCAGTACTTC. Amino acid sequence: CASSVPGLEGGEQYF. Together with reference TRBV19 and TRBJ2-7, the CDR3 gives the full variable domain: DGGITQSPKYLFRKEGQNVTLSCEQNLNHDAMYWYRQDPGQGLRLIYYSQIVNDFQKGDIAEGYSVSREKKESFPLTVTSAQKNPTAFYLCASSVPGLEGGEQYFGPGTRLTVT.

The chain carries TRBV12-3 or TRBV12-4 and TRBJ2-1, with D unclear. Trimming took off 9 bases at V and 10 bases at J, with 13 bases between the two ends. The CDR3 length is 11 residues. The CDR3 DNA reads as TGTGCCAGTCTAGGAATAGAAGAGCAGTTCTTC. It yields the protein CASLGIEEQFF.

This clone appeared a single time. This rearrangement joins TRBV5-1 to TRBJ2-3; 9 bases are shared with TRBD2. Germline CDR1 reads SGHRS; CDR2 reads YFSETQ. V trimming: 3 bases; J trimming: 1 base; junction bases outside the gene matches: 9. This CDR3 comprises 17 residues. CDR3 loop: CASSWDIRTSGTDTQYF. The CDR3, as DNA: TGCGCCAGCAGCTGGGATATTAGGACTAGCGGCACAGATACGCAGTATTTT.

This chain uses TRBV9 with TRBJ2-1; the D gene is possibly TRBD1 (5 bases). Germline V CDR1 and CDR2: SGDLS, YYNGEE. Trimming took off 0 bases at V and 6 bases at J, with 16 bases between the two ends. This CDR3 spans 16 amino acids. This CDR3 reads CASSVVGSNRGNEQFF. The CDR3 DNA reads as TGTGCCAGCAGCGTAGTAGGTAGCAATAGGGGCAATGAGCAGTTCTTC.

CDR3 sequence reads: CASSAGPEAFF. The CDR3 nucleotides read TGTGCCAGCAGTGCAGGCCCTGAAGCTTTCTTT. This sequence joins TRBV2 and TRBJ1-1; D not resolved. The CDR3 consists of 11 residues. Germline V gene sequence: CDR1 SNHLY, CDR2 FYNNEI. V lost 4 bases, J lost 6 bases, and 6 bases lay in between.

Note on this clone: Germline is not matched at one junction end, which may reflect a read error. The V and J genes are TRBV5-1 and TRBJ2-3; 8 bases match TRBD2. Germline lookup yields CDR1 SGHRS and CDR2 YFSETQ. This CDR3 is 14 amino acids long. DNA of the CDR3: TGCGCCGGCAGCTTGGGACTAGAGGCAGATACGCAGTATTTT. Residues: CAGSLGLEADTQYF.

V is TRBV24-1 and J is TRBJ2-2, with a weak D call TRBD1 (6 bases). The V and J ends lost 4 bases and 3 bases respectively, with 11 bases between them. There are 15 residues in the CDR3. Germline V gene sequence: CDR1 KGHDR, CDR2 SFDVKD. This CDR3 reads CATSELDRDTGELFF. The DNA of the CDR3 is TGTGCCACCAGTGAGCTGGACAGAGACACCGGGGAGCTGTTTTTT.

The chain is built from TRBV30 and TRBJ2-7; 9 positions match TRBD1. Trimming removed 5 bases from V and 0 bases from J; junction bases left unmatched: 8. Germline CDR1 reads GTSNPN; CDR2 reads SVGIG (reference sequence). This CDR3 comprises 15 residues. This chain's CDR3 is CAWSRGGQGSYEQYF. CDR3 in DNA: TGTGCCTGGTCCAGAGGGGGACAGGGCTCCTACGAGCAGTACTTC.

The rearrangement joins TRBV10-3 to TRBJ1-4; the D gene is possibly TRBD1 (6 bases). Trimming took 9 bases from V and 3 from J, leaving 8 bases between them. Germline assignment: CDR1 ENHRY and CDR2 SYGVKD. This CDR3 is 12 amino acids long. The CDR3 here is CAIRQANEKLFF. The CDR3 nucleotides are TGTGCCATTAGACAGGCTAATGAAAAACTGTTTTTT.

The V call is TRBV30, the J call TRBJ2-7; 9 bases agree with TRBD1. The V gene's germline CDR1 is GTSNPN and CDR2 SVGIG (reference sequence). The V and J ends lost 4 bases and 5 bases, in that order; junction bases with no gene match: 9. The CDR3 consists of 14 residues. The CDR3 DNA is TGTGCCTGGAAACCGGACAGGGGATATCACGAGCAGTACTTC. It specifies CAWKPDRGYHEQYF.

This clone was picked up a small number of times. The CDR3 loop is CASRFTSGTTGELFF. The CDR3, as DNA: TGTGCCAGCAGGTTTACTAGCGGCACCACCGGGGAGCTGTTTTTT. The V and J genes are TRBV11-3 and TRBJ2-2, with 8 nucleotides matching TRBD2. With 6 bases clipped from V and 4 bases from J, the junction kept 7 bases outside the gene matches. Looked up from germline, CDR1 is SGHNT and CDR2 is YENEEA. CDR3 size: 15 residues.

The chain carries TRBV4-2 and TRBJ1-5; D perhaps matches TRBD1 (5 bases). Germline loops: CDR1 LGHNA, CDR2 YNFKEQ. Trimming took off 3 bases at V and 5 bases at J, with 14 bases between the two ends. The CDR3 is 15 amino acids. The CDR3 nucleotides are TGTGCCAGCAGCCAGCGGGGGAATGCTGATCAGCCCCAGCATTTT. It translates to CASSQRGNADQPQHF.

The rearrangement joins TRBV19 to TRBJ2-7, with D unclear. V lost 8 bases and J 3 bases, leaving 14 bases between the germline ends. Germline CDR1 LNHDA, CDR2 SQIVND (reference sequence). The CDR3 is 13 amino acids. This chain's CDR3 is CASASRPGYEQYF. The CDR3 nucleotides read TGTGCCAGTGCTAGTCGACCCGGCTACGAGCAGTACTTC.

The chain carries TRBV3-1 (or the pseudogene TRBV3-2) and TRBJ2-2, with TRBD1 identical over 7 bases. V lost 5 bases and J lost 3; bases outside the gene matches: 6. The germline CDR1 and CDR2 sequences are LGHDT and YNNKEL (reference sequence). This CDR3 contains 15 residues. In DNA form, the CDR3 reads TGTGCCAGCAGCAAACAGGGGTTTCACACCGGGGAGCTGTTTTTT. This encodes CASSKQGFHTGELFF.

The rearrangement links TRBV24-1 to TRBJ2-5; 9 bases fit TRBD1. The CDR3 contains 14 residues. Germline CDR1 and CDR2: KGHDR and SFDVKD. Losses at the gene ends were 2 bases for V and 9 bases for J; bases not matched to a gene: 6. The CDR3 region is CATSDSGTGSSQYF. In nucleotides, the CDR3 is TGTGCCACCAGTGATTCCGGGACAGGGAGTTCCCAGTACTTC.

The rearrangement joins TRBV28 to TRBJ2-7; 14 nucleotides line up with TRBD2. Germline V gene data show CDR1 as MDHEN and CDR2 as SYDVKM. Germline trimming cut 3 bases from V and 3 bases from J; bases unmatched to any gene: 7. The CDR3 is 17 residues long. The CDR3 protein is CASSFRPGLAGDYEQYF. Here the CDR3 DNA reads TGTGCCAGCAGTTTCCGCCCGGGACTAGCGGGAGACTACGAGCAGTACTTC.

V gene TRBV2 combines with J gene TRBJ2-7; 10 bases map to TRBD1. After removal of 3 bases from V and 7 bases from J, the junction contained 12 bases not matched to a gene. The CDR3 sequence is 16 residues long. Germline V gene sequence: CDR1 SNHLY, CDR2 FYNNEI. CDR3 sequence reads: CASSDVPGQGPVEQYF. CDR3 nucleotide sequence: TGTGCCAGCAGTGATGTCCCGGGACAGGGGCCCGTGGAGCAGTACTTC.

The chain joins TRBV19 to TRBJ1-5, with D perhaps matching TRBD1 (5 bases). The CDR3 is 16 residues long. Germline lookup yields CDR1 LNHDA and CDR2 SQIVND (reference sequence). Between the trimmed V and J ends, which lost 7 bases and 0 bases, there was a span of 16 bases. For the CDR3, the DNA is TGTGCCAGTACGGGAAGGGGAGGAGGTAGCAATCAGCCCCAGCATTTT. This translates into CASTGRGGGSNQPQHF. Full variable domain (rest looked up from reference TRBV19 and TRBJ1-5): DGGITQSPKYLFRKEGQNVTLSCEQNLNHDAMYWYRQDPGQGLRLIYYSQIVNDFQKGDIAEGYSVSREKKESFPLTVTSAQKNPTAFYLCASTGRGGGSNQPQHFGDGTRLSIL.

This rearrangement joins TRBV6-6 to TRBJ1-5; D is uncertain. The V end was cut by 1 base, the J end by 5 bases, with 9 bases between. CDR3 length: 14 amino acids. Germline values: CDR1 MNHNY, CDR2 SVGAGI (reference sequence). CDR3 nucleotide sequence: TGTGCCAGCAGTTACTTTCAACCGGATCAGCCCCAGCATTTT. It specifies CASSYFQPDQPQHF.

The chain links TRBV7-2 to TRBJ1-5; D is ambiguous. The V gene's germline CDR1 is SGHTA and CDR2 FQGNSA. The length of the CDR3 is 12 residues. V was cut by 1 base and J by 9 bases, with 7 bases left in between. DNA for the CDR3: TGTGCCAGCAGCTTAGGCCCAGGGCCCCAGCATTTT. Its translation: CASSLGPGPQHF.

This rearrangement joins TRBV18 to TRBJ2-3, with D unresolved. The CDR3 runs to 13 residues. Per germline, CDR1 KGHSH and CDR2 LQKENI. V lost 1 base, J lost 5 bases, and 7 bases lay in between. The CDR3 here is CASSPHGGDTQYF. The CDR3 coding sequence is TGTGCCAGCTCACCACATGGCGGAGATACGCAGTATTTT.

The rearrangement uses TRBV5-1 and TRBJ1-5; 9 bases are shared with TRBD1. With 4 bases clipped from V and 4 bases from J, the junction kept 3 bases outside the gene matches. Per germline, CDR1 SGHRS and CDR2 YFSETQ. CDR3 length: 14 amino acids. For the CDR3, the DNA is TGCGCCAGCAGCGCCGGACAGGGGAATCAGCCCCAGCATTTT. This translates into CASSAGQGNQPQHF.